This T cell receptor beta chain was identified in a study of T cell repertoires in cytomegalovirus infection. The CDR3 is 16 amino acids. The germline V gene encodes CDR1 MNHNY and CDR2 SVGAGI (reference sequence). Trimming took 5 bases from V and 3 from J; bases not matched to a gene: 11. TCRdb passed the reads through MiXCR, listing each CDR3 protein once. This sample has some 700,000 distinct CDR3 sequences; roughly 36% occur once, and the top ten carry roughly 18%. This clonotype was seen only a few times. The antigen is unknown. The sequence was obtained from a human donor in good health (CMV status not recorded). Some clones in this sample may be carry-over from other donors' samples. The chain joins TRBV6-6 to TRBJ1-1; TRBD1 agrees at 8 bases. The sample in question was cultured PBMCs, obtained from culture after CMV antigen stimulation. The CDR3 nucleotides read TGTGCCAGCAGTAACCGGGACAGGTCTCGGGACACTGAAGCTTTCTTT. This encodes CASSNRDRSRDTEAFF.